This TCR beta chain came from a study of blood T cell repertoires in COVID-19. Whole-study context: The analysed material was cDNA or gDNA that came from T cells, B-cell-depleted T cells, or PBMCs.

The sample holds one count of this clone. Germline V gene lookup returns CDR1 SEHNR and CDR2 FQNEAQ (reference sequence). The CDR3 spans 14 residues. V was trimmed by 5 bases and J by 0 bases, leaving 8 bases between them. Per the original methods: Amplified reference gene primers provided the basis for estimating nucleated cell counts. Clones were read by immunoSEQ multiplex PCR, and TCRdb kept only the in-frame ones, dropping some. The D gene and trimming were derived from the DNA, and the V and J assignments and clone size from that table. The sample has 60,000 or so clones, over 70% seen once. The rearrangement joins TRBV7-9 to TRBJ1-3; D remains unclear. The TCR was taken from a man in his fifties or sixties with acute or convalescent COVID-19. Sequencing was performed on peripheral blood. The CDR3 is CASSPRISGNTIYF. The CDR3 region has the DNA TGTGCCAGCAGCCCGAGAATCTCTGGAAACACCATATATTTT.